This is a list of T cell receptor beta chains from one sample in a study of T cell changes during pregnancy in multiple sclerosis. The table came from immunoSEQ multiplex PCR; TCRdb's copy has only in-frame clones and leaves some out. The data contain fewer than 75,000 clones, 80% to 95% of them singletons. Sequenced material: peripheral blood, taken in the second trimester of pregnancy. Receptors originate from a female donor with multiple sclerosis, enrolled in a pregnancy study. The CDR3 runs from the conserved cysteine through the conserved F or W. D genes are given only for firm matches. Rows give clone size only sometimes, using once, few, many, or a class for an expanded clone.

TRBJ2-5	TRBV5-1	16	-	TRBD2	CASSLAPSGGEETQYF	TGCGCCAGCAGCTTGGCCCCTAGCGGGGGGGAAGAGACCCAGTACTTC
TRBJ2-1	TRBV7-6	14	-	-	CASSTKTGGNEQFF	TGTGCCAGCAGCACCAAAACAGGAGGGAATGAGCAGTTCTTC
TRBJ2-3	TRBV4-1	19	once	TRBD2	CASSPHSLAGGLSTDTQYF	TGCGCCAGCAGCCCCCATAGCCTAGCGGGGGGGCTTAGCACAGATACGCAGTATTTT
TRBJ1-6	TRBV6-5	15	few	TRBD1	CASSYAQGGRSPLHF	TGTGCCAGCAGTTACGCACAAGGGGGCAGGTCACCCCTCCACTTT
TRBJ1-1	TRBV4-3	13	few	-	CASSRRVEAEAFF	TGCGCCAGCAGCCGTCGGGTGGAGGCTGAAGCTTTCTTT
TRBJ2-5	TRBV19	14	-	TRBD1	CASSGQGFGETQYF	TGTGCCAGTAGCGGACAGGGGTTCGGAGAGACCCAGTACTTC
TRBJ1-1	TRBV6-1	14	-	TRBD1	CASRPWTGGTEAFF	TGTGCCAGCAGACCTTGGACAGGGGGCACTGAAGCTTTCTTT
TRBJ2-3	TRBV27	16	once	TRBD2	CASSLGRGGSTDTQYF	TGTGCCAGCAGTTTAGGGCGCGGGGGGAGCACAGATACGCAGTATTTT
TRBJ1-4	TRBV19	14	-	-	CASSIGLENEKLFF	TGTGCCAGTAGTATCGGACTGGAGAATGAAAAACTGTTTTTT
TRBJ1-1	TRBV6-1	14	-	TRBD1	CASSEGQSGTEAFF	TGTGCCAGCAGTGAGGGACAGTCGGGGACTGAAGCTTTCTTT
TRBJ2-5	TRBV7-8	12	-	-	CASSYYQETQYF	TGTGCCAGCAGCTACTACCAAGAGACCCAGTACTTC
TRBJ2-3	TRBV10-1	13	-	-	CASSGTNTDTQYF	TGCGCCAGCAGTGGGACTAACACAGATACGCAGTATTTT
TRBJ1-3	TRBV30	13	-	-	CAWSMGLGNTIYF	TGTGCCTGGAGTATGGGGCTTGGAAACACCATATATTTT
TRBJ1-4	TRBV30	15	-	-	CAWSPPGARHGKLFF	TGTGCCTGGAGTCCCCCTGGGGCCCGACACGGAAAACTGTTTTTT
TRBJ1-2	TRBV18	16	-	TRBD1	CASSPLGQGDNYGYTF	TGTGCCAGCTCACCACTGGGGCAGGGGGATAACTATGGCTACACCTTC
TRBJ1-4	TRBV5-1	14	-	TRBD1	CASSQGGPLEKLFF	TGCGCCAGCAGCCAAGGGGGCCCCCTTGAAAAACTGTTTTTT
TRBJ2-3	TRBV7-2	16	-	TRBD2	CASSLFSGGRSDTQYF	TGTGCCAGCAGCCTGTTTAGCGGGGGGAGGTCAGATACGCAGTATTTT
TRBJ2-7	TRBV11-3	16	-	TRBD1	CASSHEGPTGAHEQYF	TGTGCCAGCAGCCACGAAGGACCCACAGGGGCCCACGAGCAGTACTTC
TRBJ2-3	TRBV6-5	15	-	-	CASSYDGSGPDTQYF	TGTGCCAGCAGTTACGATGGCAGTGGCCCAGATACGCAGTATTTT
TRBJ2-5	TRBV28	16	-	TRBD2	CASSQTSGGWGETQYF	TGTGCCAGCAGTCAGACTAGCGGGGGCTGGGGGGAGACCCAGTACTTC
TRBJ2-2	TRBV7-9	16	-	TRBD2	CASSLTTSGNTGELFF	TGTGCCAGCAGCCTGACGACTAGCGGGAACACCGGGGAGCTGTTTTTT
TRBJ2-2	TRBV4-3	16	-	-	CASSRKTHTGTGELFF	TGCGCCAGCAGCCGAAAAACCCATACAGGGACCGGGGAGCTGTTTTTT
TRBJ2-3	TRBV7-7	15	-	-	CASSLGRGGTDTQYF	TGTGCCAGCAGCTTGGGCAGGGGCGGCACAGATACGCAGTATTTT
TRBJ2-3	TRBV7-9	16	once	-	CASSQKGEKSTDTQYF	TGTGCCAGCAGCCAAAAGGGGGAAAAGAGCACAGATACGCAGTATTTT
TRBJ2-1	TRBV11-3	13	-	-	CASSSRGSGEQFF	TGTGCCAGCAGCTCCCGGGGGTCGGGTGAGCAGTTCTTC
TRBJ2-7	TRBV7-9	16	-	TRBD2	CASSFNSGSRTYEQYF	TGTGCCAGCAGCTTCAATAGCGGGAGTAGGACCTACGAGCAGTACTTC
TRBJ1-5	TRBV30	13	-	-	CAWSSGDLQPQHF	TGTGCCTGGAGTTCAGGGGATCTGCAGCCCCAGCATTTT
TRBJ2-1	TRBV7-9	15	-	TRBD1	CASSPFQDRVNEQFF	TGTGCCAGCAGTCCATTCCAGGACAGGGTAAATGAGCAGTTCTTC
TRBJ2-2	TRBV30	14	-	TRBD2	CAWSGGGHTGELFF	TGTGCCTGGAGTGGGGGGGGTCACACCGGGGAGCTGTTTTTT
TRBJ2-7	TRBV7-2	16	few	TRBD2	CASSHSLSGGAYEQYF	TGTGCCAGCAGCCACTCCCTTAGCGGGGGCGCCTACGAGCAGTACTTC
TRBJ1-2	TRBV5-8	15	-	TRBD1	CASSLRGQRSYGYTF	TGTGCCAGCAGCTTGCGGGGACAGCGCAGCTATGGCTACACCTTC
TRBJ1-1	TRBV9	14	-	-	CASSKGSSDAEAFF	TGTGCCAGCAGCAAGGGGTCCAGCGACGCTGAAGCTTTCTTT
TRBJ2-4	TRBV25-1	17	-	-	CASSEWGDALAKNIQYF	TGTGCCAGCAGTGAATGGGGGGACGCACTAGCCAAAAACATTCAGTACTTC
TRBJ1-5	TRBV19	15	-	TRBD1	CATNDRGGPFQPQHF	TGTGCCACCAACGACAGGGGGGGGCCCTTTCAGCCCCAGCATTTT
TRBJ1-3	TRBV6-4	19	few	-	CASSDYFPSYQGSGNTIYF	TGTGCCAGCAGTGATTATTTCCCCTCTTACCAGGGCTCTGGAAACACCATATATTTT
TRBJ1-2	TRBV30	12	-	-	CAWIVGDSGYTF	TGTGCCTGGATAGTCGGTGATTCTGGCTACACCTTC
TRBJ1-6	TRBV19	15	once	TRBD1	CASKTGAINNSPLHF	TGTGCCAGTAAAACAGGGGCGATAAATAATTCACCCCTCCACTTT
TRBJ1-4	TRBV18	14	-	-	CASSAGSANEKLFF	TGTGCCAGCAGTGCGGGTTCGGCTAATGAAAAACTGTTTTTT
TRBJ2-7	TRBV6-5	15	-	-	CASSYKRPSSYEQYF	TGTGCCAGCAGTTACAAGCGGCCGAGCTCCTACGAGCAGTACTTC